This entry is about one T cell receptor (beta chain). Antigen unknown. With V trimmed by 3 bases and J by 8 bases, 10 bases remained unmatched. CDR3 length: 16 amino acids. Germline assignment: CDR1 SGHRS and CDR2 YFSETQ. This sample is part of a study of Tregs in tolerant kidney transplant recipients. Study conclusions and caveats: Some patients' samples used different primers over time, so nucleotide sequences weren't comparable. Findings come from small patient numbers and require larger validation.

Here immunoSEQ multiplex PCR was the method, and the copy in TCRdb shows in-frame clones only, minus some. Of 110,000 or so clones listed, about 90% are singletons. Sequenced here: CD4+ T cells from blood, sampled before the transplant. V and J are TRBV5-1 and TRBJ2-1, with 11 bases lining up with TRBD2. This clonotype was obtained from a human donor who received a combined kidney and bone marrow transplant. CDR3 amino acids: CASSSRGSGGADEQFF. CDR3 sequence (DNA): TGCGCCAGCAGCTCCCGGGGTAGCGGGGGGGCCGATGAGCAGTTCTTC.